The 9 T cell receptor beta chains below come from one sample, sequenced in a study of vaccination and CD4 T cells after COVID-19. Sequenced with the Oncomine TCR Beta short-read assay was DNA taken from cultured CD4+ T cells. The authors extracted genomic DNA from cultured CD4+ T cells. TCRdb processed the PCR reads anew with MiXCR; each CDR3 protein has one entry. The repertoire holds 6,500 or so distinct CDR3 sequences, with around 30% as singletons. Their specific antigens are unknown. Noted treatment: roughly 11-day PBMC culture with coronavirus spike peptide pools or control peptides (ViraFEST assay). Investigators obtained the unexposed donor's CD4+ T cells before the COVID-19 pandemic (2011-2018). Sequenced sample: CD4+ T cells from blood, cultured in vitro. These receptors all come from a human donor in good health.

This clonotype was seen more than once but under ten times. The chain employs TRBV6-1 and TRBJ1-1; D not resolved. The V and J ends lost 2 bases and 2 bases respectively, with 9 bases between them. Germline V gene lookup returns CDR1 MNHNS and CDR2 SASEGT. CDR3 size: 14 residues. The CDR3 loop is CASSELVRNTEAFF. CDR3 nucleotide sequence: TGTGCCAGCAGTGAACTCGTAAGAAACACTGAAGCTTTCTTT.

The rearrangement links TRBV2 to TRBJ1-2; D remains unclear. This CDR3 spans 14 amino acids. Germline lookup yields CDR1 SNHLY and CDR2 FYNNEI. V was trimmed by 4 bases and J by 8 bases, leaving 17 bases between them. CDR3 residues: CASSVGPTPSGYTF. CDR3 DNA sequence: TGTGCCAGCAGTGTCGGTCCCACCCCCAGCGGCTACACCTTC.

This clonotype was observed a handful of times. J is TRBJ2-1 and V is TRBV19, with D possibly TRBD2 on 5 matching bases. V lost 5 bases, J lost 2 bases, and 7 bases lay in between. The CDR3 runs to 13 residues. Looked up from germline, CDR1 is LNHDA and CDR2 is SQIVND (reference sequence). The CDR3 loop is CASSRRPYNEQFF. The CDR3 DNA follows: TGTGCCAGTAGTCGGAGGCCCTACAATGAGCAGTTCTTC. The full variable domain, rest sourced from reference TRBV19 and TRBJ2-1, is DGGITQSPKYLFRKEGQNVTLSCEQNLNHDAMYWYRQDPGQGLRLIYYSQIVNDFQKGDIAEGYSVSREKKESFPLTVTSAQKNPTAFYLCASSRRPYNEQFFGPGTRLTVL.

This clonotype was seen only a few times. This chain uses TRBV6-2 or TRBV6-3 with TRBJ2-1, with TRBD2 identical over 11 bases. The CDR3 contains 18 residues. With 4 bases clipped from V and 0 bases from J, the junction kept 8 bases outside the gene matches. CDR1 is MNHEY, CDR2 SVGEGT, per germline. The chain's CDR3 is CASSFVLAGGHSYNEQFF. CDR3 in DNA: TGTGCCAGCAGTTTTGTTCTAGCGGGAGGTCACTCCTACAATGAGCAGTTCTTC.

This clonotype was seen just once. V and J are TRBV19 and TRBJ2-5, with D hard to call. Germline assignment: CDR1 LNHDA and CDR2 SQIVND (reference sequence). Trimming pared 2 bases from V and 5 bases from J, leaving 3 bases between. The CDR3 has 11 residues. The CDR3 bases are TGTGCCAGTAGTATAATGGAGACCCAGTACTTC. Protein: CASSIMETQYF.

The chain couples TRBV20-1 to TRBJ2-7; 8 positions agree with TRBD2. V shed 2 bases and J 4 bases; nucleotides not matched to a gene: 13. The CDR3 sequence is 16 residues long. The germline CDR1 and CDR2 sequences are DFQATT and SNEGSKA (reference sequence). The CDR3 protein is CSARNGEAGGLYEQYF. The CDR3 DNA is TGCAGTGCTAGAAATGGTGAGGCGGGGGGACTGTACGAGCAGTACTTC.

The CDR3 nucleotides read TGTGCCAGCACCCCGGGACTAGCGGGAGTGGGAGTCTACAATGAGCAGTTCTTC. Residues: CASTPGLAGVGVYNEQFF. The chain is built from TRBV6-2 or TRBV6-3 and TRBJ2-1; 14 bases line up with TRBD2. This CDR3 region has 18 residues. V dropped 7 bases and J dropped 3; count of bases not matched to a gene: 11. Per germline, CDR1 MNHEY and CDR2 SVGEGT.

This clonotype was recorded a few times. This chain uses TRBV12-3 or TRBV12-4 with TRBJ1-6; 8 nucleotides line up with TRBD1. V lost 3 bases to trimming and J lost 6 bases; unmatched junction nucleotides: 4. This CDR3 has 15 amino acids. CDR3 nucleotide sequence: TGTGCCAGCAGTTTCGGGGACAGGAGTAATTCACCCCTCCACTTT. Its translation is CASSFGDRSNSPLHF.

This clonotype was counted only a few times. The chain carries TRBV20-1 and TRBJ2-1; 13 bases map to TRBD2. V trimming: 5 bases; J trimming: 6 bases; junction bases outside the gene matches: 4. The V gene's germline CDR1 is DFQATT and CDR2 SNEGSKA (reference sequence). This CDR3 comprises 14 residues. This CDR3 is CSAVGLAGVNEQFF. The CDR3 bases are TGCAGTGCTGTTGGACTAGCGGGAGTCAATGAGCAGTTCTTC.